The T cell receptor beta chain described here comes from a study of blood T cell repertoires in COVID-19. Background on the study: Both acute and convalescent COVID-19 samples were obtained from the United States, Italy and Spain. Sources were T cells, B-cell-depleted T cells, or PBMCs; the material itself was cDNA or gDNA.

Germline V lookup: CDR1 LGHDT, CDR2 YNNKEL (reference sequence). V gave up 5 bases and J gave up 7 bases, with 18 bases separating them. The CDR3 covers 14 residues. Authors' processing steps: Amplification of reference gene primers was used by the study to estimate nucleated cell counts. The repertoire was sequenced with immunoSEQ multiplex PCR; TCRdb's copy has only in-frame clones and lacks some. V and J calls and clone size are those listed in that table; D and trimming were worked out from the DNA. The data contain around 140,000 clones, roughly four fifths of them seen just once; the ten biggest clones take up 3% to 4.5%.

The chain is built from TRBV3-1 (or the pseudogene TRBV3-2) and TRBJ2-7, with D possibly being TRBD2 (6 bases). Sequencing was performed on peripheral blood. This sequence originates from a woman aged 60-75 years with acute or convalescent COVID-19. CDR3 in amino acids: CASSAILGGEEQYF. In DNA form, the CDR3 reads TGTGCCAGCAGCGCTATCTTGGGGGGTGAAGAGCAGTACTTC.